In its sample, the clone carrying this TCR beta chain was seen a few times. This record belongs to a study of T cells after yellow fever vaccination. The CDR3 loop spans 14 amino acids. V lost 5 bases and J lost 6, with 15 bases in between. CDR1 is KGHSH, CDR2 LQKENI, per germline. TCRdb fed the 5' RACE reads into MiXCR, producing one record per CDR3 protein. The sample holds some 250,000 distinct CDR3 sequences, 6.9% seen once. The specimen comprised CD4+ T cells sorted from PBMCs, sampled 15 days after the yellow fever booster vaccination. J is TRBJ2-3 and V is TRBV18; D not resolved. This clonotype was sampled from a man younger than 45 who received the YFV17D yellow fever vaccine. The CDR3 loop is CASSDKRLKDTQYF. Written as DNA, the CDR3 is TGTGCCAGCTCAGATAAAAGGCTGAAGGATACGCAGTATTTT.